A single sample is the source of the 26 T cell receptor beta chains below, sequenced in a study of T cells in Graves' hyperthyroidism and ophthalmopathy. RNA transcripts served as the template for amplifying TCR beta CDR3 regions. A set of HTBI primers served as the primers for a first-round RT-PCR of the TCR CDR3. A single record per CDR3 protein comes from TCRdb applying MiXCR to the multiplex PCR reads. The repertoire has about 320,000 distinct CDR3 sequences, around 16% of them found once; the top ten carry roughly a third. Sequenced sample: blood. These receptors were taken from a man younger than 45 with Graves' hyperthyroidism.

This clonotype showed up many times. The chain combines TRBV28 with TRBJ2-7; D is undetermined. The germline V gene has CDR1 MDHEN and CDR2 SYDVKM. The CDR3 loop spans 12 amino acids. The ends were cut back, 3 bases at V and 7 bases at J, with 10 bases in the middle. CDR3 protein: CASSFPGREQYF. As DNA, the CDR3 is TGTGCCAGCAGTTTCCCCGGCCGAGAGCAGTACTTC.

This chain connects TRBV6-1 to TRBJ2-7; perhaps TRBD2 as D (7 bases). The CDR3 covers 14 residues. Trimming left V 6 bases short and J 5 bases short, with 17 bases between. Looked up from germline, CDR1 is MNHNS and CDR2 is SASEGT. CDR3 amino acids: CASSPVGGPHEQYF. CDR3 nucleotides: TGTGCCAGCAGCCCAGTGGGGGGGCCCCACGAGCAGTACTTC.

This clonotype has a count of ten or more. The genes are TRBV7-3 and TRBJ1-2; TRBD1 aligns across 10 bases. V shed 2 bases, J shed 6 bases, and the junction held 3 bases outside the gene matches. CDR1 and CDR2 (germline): SGHTA, FQGTGA. The length of the CDR3 is 14 residues. This CDR3 reads CASSLGGTGDGYTF. The CDR3, as DNA: TGTGCCAGCAGCTTAGGTGGGACAGGGGATGGCTACACCTTC.

The table lists this clonotype with a few counts. The chain employs TRBV28 and TRBJ1-5; the D gene is possibly TRBD1 (5 bases). This CDR3 is 15 amino acids long. Trimming removed 6 bases at V and 1 base at J, with 13 bases between. Germline-derived CDR1 and CDR2 are MDHEN and SYDVKM. The CDR3, as DNA: TGTGCCAGCAGGTGGGGGGAGACGAGCAATCAGCCCCAGCATTTT. This translates into CASRWGETSNQPQHF.

The gene calls are TRBV15 and TRBJ1-1; unclear D gene. The CDR3 extends over 15 amino acids. Germline V gene lookup returns CDR1 LNHNV and CDR2 YYDKDF (reference sequence). Trimming removed 1 base from V and 1 base from J, with 10 bases in between. The CDR3 is CATSRVGLRNTEAFF. The CDR3 nucleotides read TGTGCCACCAGCAGAGTTGGACTCCGGAACACTGAAGCTTTCTTT. The entire variable domain, with the rest obtained from reference TRBV15 and TRBJ1-1, is as follows: DAMVIQNPRYQVTQFGKPVTLSCSQTLNHNVMYWYQQKSSQAPKLLFHYYDKDFNNEADTPDNFQSRRPNTSFCFLDIRSPGLGDTAMYLCATSRVGLRNTEAFFGQGTRLTVV.

This clonotype came up many times. This chain links TRBV2 with TRBJ2-1, with D hard to call. Germline-derived CDR1 and CDR2 are SNHLY and FYNNEI. This CDR3 comprises 14 residues. Between the trimmed V and J ends, which lost 10 bases and 3 bases, there was a span of 16 bases. CDR3 sequence (DNA): TGTGCCATCTTGTTAGCCGGGTTCTACAATGAGCAGTTCTTC. This translates into CAILLAGFYNEQFF. The full variable domain, its missing parts supplied by reference TRBV2 and TRBJ2-1, is EPEVTQTPSHQVTQMGQEVILRCVPISNHLYFYWYRQILGQKVEFLVSFYNNEISEKSEIFDDQFSVERPDGSNFTLKIRSTKLEDSAMYFCAILLAGFYNEQFFGPGTRLTVL.

In its sample, this clonotype was seen many times. The chain recombines TRBV12-3 or TRBV12-4 with TRBJ2-2; the D gene is possibly TRBD2 (7 bases). CDR3 length: 15 amino acids. V was cut by 2 bases and J by 4 bases, with 11 bases left in between. For the CDR3, the DNA is TGTGCCAGCAGTTTACGGGGGGCTGGCACCGGGGAGCTGTTTTTT. Amino acid sequence: CASSLRGAGTGELFF.

This clonotype showed up many times. This rearrangement joins TRBV28 to TRBJ1-2; no firm D call. Germline CDR1 is MDHEN and CDR2 is SYDVKM. The CDR3 totals 16 residues. The V and J ends lost 3 bases and 1 base respectively, with 15 bases between them. The CDR3 coding sequence is TGTGCCAGCAGTTTTGGTTCAGGTCCCAGTAACTATGGCTACACCTTC. It translates to CASSFGSGPSNYGYTF.

This clonotype turned up a few times. This chain uses TRBV20-1 with TRBJ2-1, with 11 bases aligning to TRBD2. The CDR3 is 14 residues long. Trimming at V came to 7 bases and at J to 1 base, leaving 3 bases not matched to a gene. CDR1 DFQATT and CDR2 SNEGSKA come from the germline V gene (reference sequence). CDR3 sequence (DNA): TGCAGTGTAGCGGGAGGGGGTTCCTACAATGAGCAGTTCTTC. Its protein product is CSVAGGGSYNEQFF.

V usage is TRBV3-1 and J usage is TRBJ1-1; D is perhaps TRBD1 (5 bases). The CDR3 spans 14 residues. CDR1 LGHDT and CDR2 YNNKEL come from the germline V gene (reference sequence). The V gene lost 6 bases and the J gene lost 5 bases, with 16 bases spanning the gap. For the CDR3, the DNA is TGTGCCAGCAGGTCTCAGGGTGTGATGACTGAAGCTTTCTTT. Amino acid sequence: CASRSQGVMTEAFF.

Only a few counts were recorded for this clonotype. V is TRBV6-1 and J is TRBJ2-7; D might be TRBD1 or TRBD2, each matching 5 bases. The CDR3 sequence is 13 residues long. Trimming took 6 bases from V and 2 from J, leaving 11 bases between them. Germline CDR1 reads MNHNS; CDR2 reads SASEGT. CDR3 nucleotide sequence: TGTGCCAGCAGACCCGGGGCAGCCTACGAGCAGTACTTC. Amino acids: CASRPGAAYEQYF.

The genes are TRBV7-3 and TRBJ2-3; 8 bases agree with TRBD2. V was clipped by 5 bases and J by 4 bases; unmatched bases: 8. CDR3 length equals 15 residues. Germline CDR1 SGHTA, CDR2 FQGTGA. In DNA form, the CDR3 reads TGTGCCAGCAGCCCGCCGGGACTAGATGCAGATACGCAGTATTTT. Its translation: CASSPPGLDADTQYF. Supplemented by reference TRBV7-3 and TRBJ2-3, the full variable domain reads GAGVSQTPSNKVTEKGKYVELRCDPISGHTALYWYRQSLGQGPEFLIYFQGTGAADDSGLPNDRFFAVRPEGSVSTLKIQRTERGDSAVYLCASSPPGLDADTQYFGPGTRLTVL.

This clonotype was recorded many times. The CDR3 nucleotides read TGTGCCAGCAGTACGGACAGCCTCTCCTACGAGCAGTACTTC. Translating it yields CASSTDSLSYEQYF. V is TRBV28 and J is TRBJ2-7, with TRBD1 as a possible D gene (6 bases). Germline loops: CDR1 MDHEN, CDR2 SYDVKM. V was trimmed by 5 bases and J by 0 bases, leaving 11 bases between them. The CDR3 length is 14 residues.

This clonotype was seen a handful of times. The chain has TRBV12-3 or TRBV12-4 and TRBJ2-1, with D hard to call. V was pared by 7 bases and J by 7 bases, with 11 bases between. The CDR3 length is 12 residues. CDR3 loop: CASTPLVNEQFF. CDR3 bases: TGTGCCAGCACCCCCCTTGTGAATGAGCAGTTCTTC.

V is TRBV5-1 and J is TRBJ2-3; 7 bases fit TRBD2. The V and J ends lost 7 bases and 5 bases, in that order; junction bases with no gene match: 7. CDR1 is SGHRS and CDR2 is YFSETQ in the germline V gene. The CDR3 runs to 13 residues. The CDR3 protein is CASAASGGDTQYF. In DNA, the CDR3 is TGCGCCAGCGCGGCGTCGGGGGGAGATACGCAGTATTTT. Variable domain in full (rest from reference TRBV5-1 and TRBJ2-3): KAGVTQTPRYLIKTRGQQVTLSCSPISGHRSVSWYQQTPGQGLQFLFEYFSETQRNKGNFPGRFSGRQFSNSRSEMNVSTLELGDSALYLCASAASGGDTQYFGPGTRLTVL.

This clonotype was seen many times. The rearrangement uses TRBV6-4 and TRBJ2-2; 7 bases fit TRBD1. V shed 3 bases, J shed 4 bases, and the junction held 2 bases outside the gene matches. Germline CDR1 is MRHNA and CDR2 is SNTAGT. The CDR3 totals 14 residues. The CDR3 DNA sequence: TGTGCCAGCAGTGAAGCAGGGGGCACCGGGGAGCTGTTTTTT. Translation gives CASSEAGGTGELFF.

The chain has TRBV2 and TRBJ2-3; 9 nucleotides line up with TRBD2. CDR3 size: 16 residues. The ends lost 4 bases at V and 4 bases at J; junction bases unmatched: 9. The germline V gene has CDR1 SNHLY and CDR2 FYNNEI. The CDR3 bases are TGTGCCAGCAGTGTCGGGCTAGCGGGAATCTCAGATACGCAGTATTTT. Translated, it gives CASSVGLAGISDTQYF.

This clonotype was observed many times. V is TRBV20-1 and J is TRBJ1-1, with a possible D match to TRBD1 (6 bases). Trimming left V 6 bases short and J 1 base short, with 9 bases between. The CDR3 consists of 12 residues. Germline CDR1 and CDR2: DFQATT and SNEGSKA (reference sequence). This CDR3 is CSATGWNTEAFF. The CDR3 DNA reads TGCAGTGCCACAGGGTGGAACACTGAAGCTTTCTTT.

At least ten counts were recorded for this clonotype. The genes are TRBV30 and TRBJ1-2; D possibly corresponds to TRBD1 (5 bases). Germline V gene lookup returns CDR1 GTSNPN and CDR2 SVGIG (reference sequence). There are 13 residues in the CDR3. Trimming shortened V by 4 bases and J by 7 bases, and 16 bases separated the two germline ends. The CDR3, as DNA: TGTGCCTGGACTGAGTCAGGGTTTGGTGGCTACACCTTC. Translating it yields CAWTESGFGGYTF.

This clonotype was seen a handful of times. This chain connects TRBV7-9 to TRBJ1-1; D is undetermined. Deletions cut 7 bases from V and 2 bases from J, with 11 bases between. The CDR3 is 13 residues long. Germline assignment: CDR1 SEHNR and CDR2 FQNEAQ (reference sequence). The CDR3 coding sequence is TGTGCCAGCATCGGGGTTATCAACACTGAAGCTTTCTTT. Amino acid sequence: CASIGVINTEAFF. Complete variable domain (other parts from reference TRBV7-9 and TRBJ1-1): DTGVSQNPRHKITKRGQNVTFRCDPISEHNRLYWYRQTLGQGPEFLTYFQNEAQLEKSRLLSDRFSAERPKGSFSTLEIQRTEQGDSAMYLCASIGVINTEAFFGQGTRLTVV.

This chain joins TRBV5-1 and TRBJ1-5; no definite D call. CDR3 length equals 13 residues. V lost 0 bases, J lost 6 bases, and 7 bases lay in between. The germline V gene has CDR1 SGHRS and CDR2 YFSETQ. The CDR3 spells CASSLAVGQPQHF. In DNA form, the CDR3 reads TGCGCCAGCAGCTTGGCGGTGGGTCAGCCCCAGCATTTT.

This clonotype was counted only a few times. The chain recombines TRBV7-9 with TRBJ1-6, with TRBD1 matching over 7 bases. V was pared by 5 bases and J by 10 bases, with 11 bases of the junction left unmatched. The CDR3 has 15 residues. Germline values: CDR1 SEHNR, CDR2 FQNEAQ (reference sequence). The CDR3 DNA follows: TGTGCCAGCAGCGAGACAGGGATCGTCGGATCACCCCTCCACTTT. Translation: CASSETGIVGSPLHF.

This clonotype was seen a single time. It may be a read error: a sequence one base away is much more abundant. Likely a read error: the CDR3 ends without its conserved phenylalanine or tryptophan. V gene TRBV5-1 combines with J gene TRBJ2-7; 8 nucleotides align to TRBD2. V shed 4 bases and J 3 bases; nucleotides not matched to a gene: 6. The length of the CDR3 is 14 residues. Germline V CDR1 and CDR2: SGHRS, YFSETQ. The CDR3 sequence: CASSAAGEDYEQYL. CDR3 nucleotides: TGCGCCAGCAGCGCAGCGGGGGAGGACTACGAGCAGTACCTC.

This clonotype was counted ten times or more. The chain recombines TRBV5-1 with TRBJ2-5, with 11 bases that match TRBD2. Germline CDR1 SGHRS, CDR2 YFSETQ. This CDR3 has 17 amino acids. Trimming removed 3 bases from V and 1 base from J; junction bases left unmatched: 8. CDR3 coding DNA: TGCGCCAGCAGCTATTATGGTACTAGCGGGGGCCAAGAGACCCAGTACTTC. It specifies CASSYYGTSGGQETQYF.

The gene calls are TRBV5-1 and TRBJ2-1, with unresolved D. The CDR3 extends over 16 amino acids. CDR1 SGHRS and CDR2 YFSETQ come from the germline V gene. V gave up 0 bases and J gave up 0 bases, with 10 bases separating them. The CDR3: CASSLGPGSSYNEQFF. CDR3 DNA: TGCGCCAGCAGCTTGGGTCCAGGCAGCTCCTACAATGAGCAGTTCTTC.

This clonotype was detected ten times or more. The chain combines TRBV3-1 with TRBJ2-3; tentatively, D is TRBD2 (6 bases). The ends were cut back, 5 bases at V and 6 bases at J, with 21 bases in the middle. The CDR3 has 16 amino acids. Per germline, CDR1 LGHDT and CDR2 YNNKEL (reference sequence). CDR3 bases: TGTGCCAGCAGCACCACTAGGAGCGGCGGGACGGATACGCAGTATTTT. Translated, it gives CASSTTRSGGTDTQYF.